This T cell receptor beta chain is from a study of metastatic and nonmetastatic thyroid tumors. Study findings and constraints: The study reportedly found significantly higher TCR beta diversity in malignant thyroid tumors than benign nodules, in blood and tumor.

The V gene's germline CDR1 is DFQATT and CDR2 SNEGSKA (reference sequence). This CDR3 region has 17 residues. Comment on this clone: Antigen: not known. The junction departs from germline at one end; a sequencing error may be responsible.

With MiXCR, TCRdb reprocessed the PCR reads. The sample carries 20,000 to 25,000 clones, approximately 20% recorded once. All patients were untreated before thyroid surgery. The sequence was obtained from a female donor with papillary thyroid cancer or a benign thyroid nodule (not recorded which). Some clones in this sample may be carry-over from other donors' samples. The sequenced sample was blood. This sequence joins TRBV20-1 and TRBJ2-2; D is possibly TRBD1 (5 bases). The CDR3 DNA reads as TGCAGTGCTAGAGATTTCGCTCTGGGGCCGGGCACCTGGGAGCTGTTTTTT. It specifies CSARDFALGPGTWELFF.